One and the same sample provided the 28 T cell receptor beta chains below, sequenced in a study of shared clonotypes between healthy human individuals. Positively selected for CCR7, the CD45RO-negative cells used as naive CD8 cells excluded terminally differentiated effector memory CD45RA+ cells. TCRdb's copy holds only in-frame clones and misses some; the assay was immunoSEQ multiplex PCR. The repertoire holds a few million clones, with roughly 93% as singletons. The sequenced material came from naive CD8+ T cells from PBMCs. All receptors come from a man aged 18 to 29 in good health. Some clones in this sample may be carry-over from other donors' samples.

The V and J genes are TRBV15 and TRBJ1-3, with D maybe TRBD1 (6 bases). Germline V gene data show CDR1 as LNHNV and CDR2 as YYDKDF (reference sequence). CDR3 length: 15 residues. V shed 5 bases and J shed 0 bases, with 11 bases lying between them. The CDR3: CATSGRGGSGNTIYF. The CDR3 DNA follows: TGTGCCACCAGCGGGCGAGGGGGCTCTGGAAACACCATATATTTT.

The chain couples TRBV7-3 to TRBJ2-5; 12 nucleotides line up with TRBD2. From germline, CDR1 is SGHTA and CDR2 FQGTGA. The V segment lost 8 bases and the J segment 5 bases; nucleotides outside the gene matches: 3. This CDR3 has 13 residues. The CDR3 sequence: CASGLAGGETQYF. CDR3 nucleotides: TGTGCCAGCGGTCTAGCGGGAGGGGAGACCCAGTACTTC. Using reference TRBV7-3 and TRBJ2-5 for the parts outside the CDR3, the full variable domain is GAGVSQTPSNKVTEKGKYVELRCDPISGHTALYWYRQSLGQGPEFLIYFQGTGAADDSGLPNDRFFAVRPEGSVSTLKIQRTERGDSAVYLCASGLAGGETQYFGPGTRLLVL.

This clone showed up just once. CDR3 sequence (DNA): TGCGCCAGCAGCGACCATATAAGGACAGGGGAAGCCTACGAGCAGTACTTC. It specifies CASSDHIRTGEAYEQYF. V usage is TRBV5-1 and J usage is TRBJ2-7, with 9 positions matching TRBD1. CDR1 is SGHRS and CDR2 is YFSETQ in the germline V gene. The CDR3 runs 17 residues. V was clipped by 4 bases and J by 2 bases; unmatched bases: 13.

CDR3 DNA: TGTGCCACCAGCCTCCGCCCTAGCGGGCTGTGGAATGAGCAGTTCTTC. Translation gives CATSLRPSGLWNEQFF. This chain uses TRBV15 with TRBJ2-1, with TRBD2 matching over 8 bases. Per the germline V gene, CDR1 is LNHNV and CDR2 is YYDKDF (reference sequence). J lost 7 bases, V lost 5 bases, and 13 bases had no gene match. This CDR3 contains 16 residues.

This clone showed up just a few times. This CDR3 reads CASSPRGQPSPVSGANVLTF. In nucleotides, the CDR3 is TGTGCCAGCAGCCCAAGGGGACAGCCAAGTCCCGTCTCTGGGGCCAACGTCCTGACTTTC. The rearrangement uses TRBV9 and TRBJ2-6; 7 nucleotides agree with TRBD1. V shed 4 bases and J 0 bases; nucleotides not matched to a gene: 16. Germline CDR1 is SGDLS and CDR2 is YYNGEE. The CDR3 has 20 amino acids.

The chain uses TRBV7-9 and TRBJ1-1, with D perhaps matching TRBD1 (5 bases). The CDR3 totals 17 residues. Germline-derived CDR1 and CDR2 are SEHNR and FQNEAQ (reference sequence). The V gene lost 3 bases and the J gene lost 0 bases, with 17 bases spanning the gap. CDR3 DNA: TGTGCCAGCAGCTTCCCCCCAGGGTATTTTGTGAACACTGAAGCTTTCTTT. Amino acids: CASSFPPGYFVNTEAFF.

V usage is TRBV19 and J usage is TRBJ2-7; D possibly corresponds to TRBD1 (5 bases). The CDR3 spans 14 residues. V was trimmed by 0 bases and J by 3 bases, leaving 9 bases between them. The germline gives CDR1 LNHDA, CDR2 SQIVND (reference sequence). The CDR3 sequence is CASSIELTDYEQYF. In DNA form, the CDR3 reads TGTGCCAGTAGTATAGAATTGACAGACTACGAGCAGTACTTC.

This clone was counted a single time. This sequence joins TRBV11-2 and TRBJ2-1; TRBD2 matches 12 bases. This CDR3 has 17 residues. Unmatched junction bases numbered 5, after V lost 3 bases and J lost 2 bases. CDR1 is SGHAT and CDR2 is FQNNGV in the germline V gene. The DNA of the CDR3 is TGTGCCAGCAGCTTCGGACTAGCGGGGTTGCCCTACAATGAGCAGTTCTTC. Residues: CASSFGLAGLPYNEQFF.

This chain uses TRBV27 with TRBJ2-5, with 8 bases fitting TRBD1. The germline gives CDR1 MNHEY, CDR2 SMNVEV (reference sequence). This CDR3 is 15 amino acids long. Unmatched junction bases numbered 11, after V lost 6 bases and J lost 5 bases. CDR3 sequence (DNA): TGTGCCAGCAGCCCGGGACAGGCTGTTATCGAGACCCAGTACTTC. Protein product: CASSPGQAVIETQYF.

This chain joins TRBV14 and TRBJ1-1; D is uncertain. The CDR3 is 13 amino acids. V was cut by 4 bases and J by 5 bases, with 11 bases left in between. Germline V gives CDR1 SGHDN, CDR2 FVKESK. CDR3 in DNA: TGTGCCAGCAGCCTCCCATTAGGGACTGAAGCTTTCTTT. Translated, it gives CASSLPLGTEAFF.

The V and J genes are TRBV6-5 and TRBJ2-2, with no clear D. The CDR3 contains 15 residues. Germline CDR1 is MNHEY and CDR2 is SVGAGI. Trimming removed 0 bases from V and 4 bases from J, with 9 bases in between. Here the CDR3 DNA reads TGTGCCAGCAGTTACTCCGGGCCCAGCACCGGGGAGCTGTTTTTT. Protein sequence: CASSYSGPSTGELFF.

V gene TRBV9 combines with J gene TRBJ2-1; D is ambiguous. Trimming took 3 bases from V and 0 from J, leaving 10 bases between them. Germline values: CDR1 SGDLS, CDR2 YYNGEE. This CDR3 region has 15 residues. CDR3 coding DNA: TGTGCCAGCAGCGCCACTCGCGGCTCCTACAATGAGCAGTTCTTC. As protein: CASSATRGSYNEQFF.

The CDR3 bases are TGTGCCAGCAGTACCTGGGAGGACGCGTATGGCTACACCTTC. This translates into CASSTWEDAYGYTF. V is TRBV7-9 and J is TRBJ1-2; D gene ambiguous. Trimming took off 6 bases at V and 5 bases at J, with 16 bases between the two ends. The V gene's germline CDR1 is SEHNR and CDR2 FQNEAQ (reference sequence). The CDR3 loop spans 14 amino acids.

The CDR3 here is CASSFIGTYEQYF. The DNA for the CDR3 is TGTGCCAGCAGTTTCATAGGCACCTACGAGCAGTACTTC. The V and J genes are TRBV27 and TRBJ2-7; no reliable D call. Trimming removed 3 bases at V and 2 bases at J, with 8 bases between. This CDR3 has 13 residues. The germline V gene encodes CDR1 MNHEY and CDR2 SMNVEV (reference sequence).

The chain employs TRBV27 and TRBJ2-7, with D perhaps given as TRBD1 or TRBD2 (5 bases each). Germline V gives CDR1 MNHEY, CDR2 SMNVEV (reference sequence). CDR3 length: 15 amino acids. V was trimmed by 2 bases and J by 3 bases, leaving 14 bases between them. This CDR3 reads CASSLAGTLFYEQYF. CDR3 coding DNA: TGTGCCAGCAGTTTAGCAGGGACCCTCTTCTACGAGCAGTACTTC.

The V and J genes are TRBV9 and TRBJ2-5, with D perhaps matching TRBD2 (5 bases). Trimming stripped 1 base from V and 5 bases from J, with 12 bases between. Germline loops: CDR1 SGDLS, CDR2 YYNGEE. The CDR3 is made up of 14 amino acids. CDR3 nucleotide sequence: TGTGCCAGCAGCGTATGGCTAGAGCGGGAGACCCAGTACTTC. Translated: CASSVWLERETQYF.

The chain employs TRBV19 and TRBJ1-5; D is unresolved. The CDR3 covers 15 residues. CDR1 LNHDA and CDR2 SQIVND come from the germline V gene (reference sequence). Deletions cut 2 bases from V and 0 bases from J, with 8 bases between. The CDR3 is CASSIWTYSNQPQHF. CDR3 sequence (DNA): TGTGCCAGTAGTATATGGACCTATAGCAATCAGCCCCAGCATTTT.

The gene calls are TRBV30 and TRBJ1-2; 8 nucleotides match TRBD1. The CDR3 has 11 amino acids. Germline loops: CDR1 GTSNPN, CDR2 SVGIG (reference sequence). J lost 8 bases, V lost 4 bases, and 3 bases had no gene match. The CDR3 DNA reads TGTGCCTGGACAGGGGGCTGGGGCTACACCTTC. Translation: CAWTGGWGYTF.

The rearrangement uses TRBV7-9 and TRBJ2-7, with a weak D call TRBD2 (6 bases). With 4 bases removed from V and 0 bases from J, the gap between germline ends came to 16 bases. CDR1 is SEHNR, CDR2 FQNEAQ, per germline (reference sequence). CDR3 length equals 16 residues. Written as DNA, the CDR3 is TGTGCCAGCAGCTCTAGCCGGGACTCCCTCTCCTACGAGCAGTACTTC. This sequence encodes CASSSSRDSLSYEQYF. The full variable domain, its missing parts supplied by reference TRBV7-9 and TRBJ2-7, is DTGVSQNPRHKITKRGQNVTFRCDPISEHNRLYWYRQTLGQGPEFLTYFQNEAQLEKSRLLSDRFSAERPKGSFSTLEIQRTEQGDSAMYLCASSSSRDSLSYEQYFGPGTRLTVT.

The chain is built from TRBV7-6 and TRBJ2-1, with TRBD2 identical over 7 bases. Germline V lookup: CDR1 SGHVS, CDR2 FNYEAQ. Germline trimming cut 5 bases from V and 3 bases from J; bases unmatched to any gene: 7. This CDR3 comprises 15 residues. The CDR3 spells CASSLDAGVYNEQFF. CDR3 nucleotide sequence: TGTGCCAGCAGCCTAGATGCGGGAGTCTACAATGAGCAGTTCTTC.

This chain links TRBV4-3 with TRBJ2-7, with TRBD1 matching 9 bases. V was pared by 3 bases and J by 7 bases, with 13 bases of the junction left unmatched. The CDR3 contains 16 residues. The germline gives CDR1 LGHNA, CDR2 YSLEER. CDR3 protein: CASSHITGGSGGEQYF. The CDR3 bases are TGCGCCAGCAGCCATATCACAGGGGGCTCAGGGGGAGAGCAGTACTTC.

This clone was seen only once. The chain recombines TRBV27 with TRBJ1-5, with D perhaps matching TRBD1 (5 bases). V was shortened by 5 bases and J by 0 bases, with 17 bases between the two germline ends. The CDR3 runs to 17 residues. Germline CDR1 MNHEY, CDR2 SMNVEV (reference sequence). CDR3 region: CASSPYAGTYSNQPQHF. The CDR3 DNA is TGTGCCAGCAGTCCCTACGCCGGGACGTATAGCAATCAGCCCCAGCATTTT.

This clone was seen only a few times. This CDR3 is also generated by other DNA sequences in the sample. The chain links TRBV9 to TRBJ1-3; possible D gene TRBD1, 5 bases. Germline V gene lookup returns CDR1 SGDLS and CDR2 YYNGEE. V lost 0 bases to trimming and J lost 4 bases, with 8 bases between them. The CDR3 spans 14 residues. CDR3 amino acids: CASSVGTSGNTIYF. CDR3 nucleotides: TGTGCCAGCAGCGTAGGGACATCAGGAAACACCATATATTTT.

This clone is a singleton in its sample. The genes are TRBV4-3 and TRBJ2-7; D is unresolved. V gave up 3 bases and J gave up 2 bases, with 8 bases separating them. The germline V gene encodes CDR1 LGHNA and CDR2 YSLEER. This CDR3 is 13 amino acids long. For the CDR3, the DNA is TGCGCCAGCAGCCACGACGATACCTACGAGCAGTACTTC. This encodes CASSHDDTYEQYF.

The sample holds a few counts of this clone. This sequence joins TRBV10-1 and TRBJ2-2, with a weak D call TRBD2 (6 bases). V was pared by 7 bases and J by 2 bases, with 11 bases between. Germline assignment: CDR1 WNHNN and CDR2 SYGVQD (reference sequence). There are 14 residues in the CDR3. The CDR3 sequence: CASNTGTNTGELFF. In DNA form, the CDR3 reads TGCGCCAGCAATACCGGGACTAACACCGGGGAGCTGTTTTTT.

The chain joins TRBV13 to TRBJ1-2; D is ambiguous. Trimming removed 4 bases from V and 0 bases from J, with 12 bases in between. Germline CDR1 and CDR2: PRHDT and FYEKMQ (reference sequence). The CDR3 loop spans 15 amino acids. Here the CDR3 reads CASSSSMEANYGYTF. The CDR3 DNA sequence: TGTGCCAGCAGCTCATCCATGGAGGCTAACTATGGCTACACCTTC.

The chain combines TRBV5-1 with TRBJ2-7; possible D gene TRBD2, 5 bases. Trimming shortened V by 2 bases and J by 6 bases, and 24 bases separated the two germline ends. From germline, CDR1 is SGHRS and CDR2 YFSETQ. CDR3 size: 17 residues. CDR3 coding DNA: TGCGCCAGCAGCTTTCCGAATCGCTCGGGATCCACTACCGAGCAGTACTTC. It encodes CASSFPNRSGSTTEQYF.

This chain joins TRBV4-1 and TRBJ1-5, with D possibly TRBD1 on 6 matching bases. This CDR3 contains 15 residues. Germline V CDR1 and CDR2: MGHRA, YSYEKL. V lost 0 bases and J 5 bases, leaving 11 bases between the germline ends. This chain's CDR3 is CASSQDQGTYQPQHF. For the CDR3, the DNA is TGCGCCAGCAGCCAAGATCAGGGGACCTATCAGCCCCAGCATTTT.